The rows below give T cell receptor beta chains drawn from one sample of a study of patients and donors after allogeneic stem cell transplantation. In TCRdb, the RT-PCR reads were re-called with MiXCR into one record per CDR3 protein. The sample lists roughly 26,000 distinct CDR3 sequences; 6.5% to 10% were seen once. The sample was blood, either unsorted or a sorted T cell fraction (not recorded which). These receptors all stem from a human donor who was either an allogeneic HSCT recipient or a stem cell or donor lymphocyte infusion donor (not recorded which). It is not recorded whose cells these are; they may come from a transplant donor. Both conserved end residues are part of each CDR3. The D gene is left open where the match is weak. Size values are once, few and many counts, or a class for expanded clones, and some rows have none.

d_gene: .
abundance: .
v_gene: TRBV9
j_gene: TRBJ2-1
CDR3aa: CASSVGGRGEQFF
CDR3nt: TGTGCCAGCAGCGTAGGAGGTCGGGGGGAGCAGTTCTTC

d_gene: TRBD2
abundance: many
v_gene: TRBV28
j_gene: TRBJ2-3
CDR3aa: CASTGAGPTDTQYF
CDR3nt: TGTGCCAGCACAGGAGCGGGGCCCACAGATACGCAGTATTTT

d_gene: TRBD1
abundance: many
v_gene: TRBV2
j_gene: TRBJ1-1
CDR3aa: CASIGGQGNFNTEAFF
CDR3nt: TGTGCCAGCATAGGAGGACAGGGGAACTTTAACACTGAAGCTTTCTTT

d_gene: .
abundance: .
v_gene: TRBV9
j_gene: TRBJ1-3
CDR3aa: CASSVRGAASGNTIYF
CDR3nt: TGTGCCAGCAGCGTCCGAGGGGCAGCCTCTGGAAACACCATATATTTT

d_gene: .
abundance: many
v_gene: TRBV28
j_gene: TRBJ2-1
CDR3aa: CASSLFAGQKFF
CDR3nt: TGTGCCAGCAGTTTATTTGCAGGACAGAAGTTCTTC

d_gene: TRBD2
abundance: .
v_gene: TRBV6-5
j_gene: TRBJ2-3
CDR3aa: CASSYFLAGAYTQYF
CDR3nt: TGTGCCAGCAGTTACTTTCTAGCGGGAGCCTATACGCAGTATTTT

d_gene: TRBD2
abundance: few
v_gene: TRBV11-1
j_gene: TRBJ2-1
CDR3aa: CASGEPGLAGASSYNEQFF
CDR3nt: TGTGCCAGCGGCGAACCGGGACTAGCGGGGGCGAGCTCCTACAATGAGCAGTTCTTC

d_gene: .
abundance: few
v_gene: TRBV3-1
j_gene: TRBJ1-5
CDR3aa: CASSKPDGLGLSNQPQHF
CDR3nt: TGTGCCAGCAGCAAACCAGACGGTCTTGGACTCAGCAATCAGCCCCAGCATTTT

d_gene: TRBD2
abundance: many
v_gene: TRBV20-1
j_gene: TRBJ2-1
CDR3aa: CSAHPPGTGGYNEQFF
CDR3nt: TGCAGTGCTCACCCCCCTGGTACGGGGGGTTACAATGAGCAGTTCTTC

d_gene: .
abundance: many
v_gene: TRBV12-3/TRBV12-4
j_gene: TRBJ1-6
CDR3aa: CASSSSGGMGYSPLHF
CDR3nt: TGTGCCAGCAGCTCCTCGGGGGGGATGGGGTATTCACCCCTCCACTTT

d_gene: .
abundance: many
v_gene: TRBV10-3
j_gene: TRBJ1-1
CDR3aa: CAIGTGHPNTEAFF
CDR3nt: TGTGCCATCGGCACGGGACATCCGAACACTGAAGCTTTCTTT

d_gene: .
abundance: .
v_gene: TRBV6-5
j_gene: TRBJ1-2
CDR3aa: CASSYSTASYGYTF
CDR3nt: TGTGCCAGCAGTTACTCGACAGCTTCCTATGGCTACACCTTC

d_gene: .
abundance: many
v_gene: TRBV7-3
j_gene: TRBJ2-2
CDR3aa: CASSAGGELFF
CDR3nt: TGTGCCAGCAGCGCCGGTGGGGAGCTGTTTTTT

d_gene: TRBD2
abundance: many
v_gene: TRBV9
j_gene: TRBJ2-2
CDR3aa: CASSVVGGAVPGELFF
CDR3nt: TGTGCCAGCAGCGTAGTCGGGGGGGCCGTCCCCGGGGAGCTGTTTTTT

d_gene: TRBD2
abundance: many
v_gene: TRBV7-2
j_gene: TRBJ2-7
CDR3aa: CASSLVAGGRREQYF
CDR3nt: TGTGCCAGCAGCTTAGTTGCGGGAGGGCGACGGGAGCAGTACTTC

d_gene: .
abundance: many
v_gene: TRBV19
j_gene: TRBJ2-6
CDR3aa: CASSNLPGANVLTF
CDR3nt: TGTGCCAGTAGTAATCTGCCTGGGGCCAACGTCCTGACTTTC

d_gene: .
abundance: few
v_gene: TRBV19
j_gene: TRBJ2-1
CDR3aa: CASSIKGLGTDEQFF
CDR3nt: TGTGCCAGTAGTATAAAGGGACTCGGTACTGATGAGCAGTTCTTC

d_gene: TRBD1
abundance: many
v_gene: TRBV7-6
j_gene: TRBJ1-1
CDR3aa: CASRRIQGYTEAFF
CDR3nt: TGTGCCAGCAGGCGGATACAGGGGTACACTGAAGCTTTCTTT

d_gene: TRBD1
abundance: .
v_gene: TRBV28
j_gene: TRBJ2-5
CDR3aa: CASSLPPGGDRETQYF
CDR3nt: TGTGCCAGCAGTTTACCCCCAGGGGGCGATCGGGAGACCCAGTACTTC

d_gene: .
abundance: .
v_gene: TRBV10-3
j_gene: TRBJ1-2
CDR3aa: CAISESSEGGYTF
CDR3nt: TGTGCCATCAGTGAGTCGTCGGAGGGCGGCTACACCTTC

d_gene: .
abundance: few
v_gene: TRBV7-9
j_gene: TRBJ2-7
CDR3aa: CASSPPGYEQYF
CDR3nt: TGTGCCAGCAGCCCACCAGGGTACGAGCAGTACTTC

d_gene: TRBD2
abundance: many
v_gene: TRBV10-3
j_gene: TRBJ2-5
CDR3aa: CATLPQAGGQETQYF
CDR3nt: TGTGCCACCCTCCCCCAGGCGGGAGGACAAGAGACCCAGTACTTC

d_gene: TRBD1
abundance: .
v_gene: TRBV7-3
j_gene: TRBJ2-1
CDR3aa: CASSLGTGFEQFF
CDR3nt: TGTGCCAGCAGCTTAGGGACAGGATTTGAGCAGTTCTTC

d_gene: TRBD1
abundance: many
v_gene: TRBV29-1
j_gene: TRBJ2-3
CDR3aa: CSGAPGQVTDTQYF
CDR3nt: TGCAGCGGCGCCCCGGGACAGGTCACAGATACGCAGTATTTT

d_gene: TRBD2
abundance: few
v_gene: TRBV20-1
j_gene: TRBJ2-3
CDR3aa: CSASSHSGRRDTQYF
CDR3nt: TGCAGTGCTTCCTCCCATAGCGGGAGGCGAGATACGCAGTATTTT

d_gene: TRBD2
abundance: .
v_gene: TRBV2
j_gene: TRBJ2-3
CDR3aa: CASSFSGPKDTQYF
CDR3nt: TGTGCCAGCAGTTTTAGCGGGCCCAAAGATACGCAGTATTTT

d_gene: .
abundance: .
v_gene: TRBV7-2
j_gene: TRBJ2-5
CDR3aa: CASSWVGGRLETQYF
CDR3nt: TGTGCCAGCAGCTGGGTTGGAGGGAGGTTGGAGACCCAGTACTTC

d_gene: .
abundance: many
v_gene: TRBV19
j_gene: TRBJ2-7
CDR3aa: CASSIGSPEEQYF
CDR3nt: TGTGCCAGTAGTATAGGCTCCCCGGAAGAGCAGTACTTC

d_gene: .
abundance: few
v_gene: TRBV5-6
j_gene: TRBJ1-4
CDR3aa: CASSLVGRAEKLFF
CDR3nt: TGTGCCAGCAGCTTGGTAGGCAGGGCTGAAAAACTGTTTTTT

d_gene: TRBD1
abundance: medium-sized
v_gene: TRBV20-1
j_gene: TRBJ1-5
CDR3aa: CSAKTGGNQPQHF
CDR3nt: TGCAGTGCCAAGACAGGGGGCAATCAGCCCCAGCATTTT

d_gene: .
abundance: many
v_gene: TRBV7-3
j_gene: TRBJ2-3
CDR3aa: CASSFGQELTDTQYF
CDR3nt: TGTGCCAGCAGCTTCGGGCAGGAACTCACAGATACGCAGTATTTT

d_gene: .
abundance: .
v_gene: TRBV19
j_gene: TRBJ1-2
CDR3aa: CASTKQFTHNYGYTF
CDR3nt: TGTGCCAGTACCAAACAGTTCACCCATAACTATGGCTACACCTTC

d_gene: TRBD1
abundance: few
v_gene: TRBV5-6
j_gene: TRBJ2-2
CDR3aa: CASSLVLTGGTGELFF
CDR3nt: TGTGCCAGCAGCCTGGTTCTAACAGGGGGCACCGGGGAGCTGTTTTTT

d_gene: TRBD1
abundance: many
v_gene: TRBV28
j_gene: TRBJ1-4
CDR3aa: CASSLAGTGVNEKLFF
CDR3nt: TGTGCCAGCAGTTTAGCCGGGACAGGGGTTAATGAAAAACTGTTTTTT

d_gene: TRBD2
abundance: few
v_gene: TRBV28
j_gene: TRBJ2-3
CDR3aa: CASSLLGLAGTDTQYF
CDR3nt: TGTGCCAGCAGTTTATTAGGTCTAGCGGGAACAGATACGCAGTATTTT

d_gene: TRBD1
abundance: many
v_gene: TRBV2
j_gene: TRBJ2-5
CDR3aa: CASREGQGGETQYF
CDR3nt: TGTGCCAGCAGGGAGGGACAGGGCGGGGAGACCCAGTACTTC

d_gene: .
abundance: few
v_gene: TRBV5-1
j_gene: TRBJ2-3
CDR3aa: CASSRDSTDTQYF
CDR3nt: TGCGCCAGCAGCCGGGACTCCACAGATACGCAGTATTTT

d_gene: TRBD1
abundance: .
v_gene: TRBV5-1
j_gene: TRBJ2-7
CDR3aa: CASSIGQEEPYEQYF
CDR3nt: TGCGCCAGCAGCATTGGACAGGAGGAGCCCTACGAGCAGTACTTC

d_gene: .
abundance: many
v_gene: TRBV5-1
j_gene: TRBJ2-2
CDR3aa: CASVYGSRTGELFF
CDR3nt: TGCGCCAGCGTATACGGGTCTCGTACCGGGGAGCTGTTTTTT

d_gene: TRBD1
abundance: many
v_gene: TRBV20-1
j_gene: TRBJ2-3
CDR3aa: CSASGTGSTDTQYF
CDR3nt: TGCAGTGCTAGTGGGACAGGGAGCACAGATACGCAGTATTTT

d_gene: .
abundance: many
v_gene: TRBV20-1
j_gene: TRBJ2-7
CDR3aa: CSASLGAAGQYF
CDR3nt: TGCAGTGCTAGTTTGGGGGCGGCGGGGCAGTACTTC

d_gene: .
abundance: many
v_gene: TRBV3-1
j_gene: TRBJ2-4
CDR3aa: CASSHRDSSKQYF
CDR3nt: TGTGCCAGCAGCCACCGGGACTCGAGTAAACAGTACTTC

d_gene: .
abundance: .
v_gene: TRBV20-1
j_gene: TRBJ2-5
CDR3aa: CSATPKRINPRYF
CDR3nt: TGCAGTGCTACTCCGAAAAGGATCAACCCCCGGTACTTC

d_gene: .
abundance: many
v_gene: TRBV20-1
j_gene: TRBJ1-2
CDR3aa: CSAGEGGDGYTF
CDR3nt: TGCAGTGCTGGGGAGGGGGGAGACGGCTACACCTTC

d_gene: .
abundance: .
v_gene: TRBV27
j_gene: TRBJ1-5
CDR3aa: CASSLSGIQSPQHF
CDR3nt: TGTGCCAGCAGTTTATCCGGGATCCAGTCGCCCCAGCATTTT

d_gene: .
abundance: many
v_gene: TRBV12-5
j_gene: TRBJ2-2
CDR3aa: CASGIDRLDHHSTGELFF
CDR3nt: TGTGCTAGTGGTATAGACAGGCTAGACCACCATTCCACCGGGGAGCTGTTTTTT

d_gene: .
abundance: many
v_gene: TRBV18
j_gene: TRBJ2-5
CDR3aa: CASSPGVKETQYF
CDR3nt: TGTGCCAGCTCACCGGGCGTAAAAGAGACCCAGTACTTC

d_gene: .
abundance: .
v_gene: TRBV7-2
j_gene: TRBJ2-7
CDR3aa: CASSPRIPYEQYF
CDR3nt: TGTGCCAGCAGCCCGCGGATCCCCTACGAGCAGTACTTC

d_gene: .
abundance: many
v_gene: TRBV28
j_gene: TRBJ2-7
CDR3aa: CASSGLGLSSYEQYF
CDR3nt: TGTGCCAGCAGTGGCTTGGGGTTGTCCTCCTACGAGCAGTACTTC

d_gene: TRBD1
abundance: .
v_gene: TRBV10-1
j_gene: TRBJ2-2
CDR3aa: CASSVHRQGSGTTGELFF
CDR3nt: TGCGCCAGCAGTGTCCATCGACAGGGGTCTGGGACCACCGGGGAGCTGTTTTTT

d_gene: .
abundance: many
v_gene: TRBV5-1
j_gene: TRBJ1-4
CDR3aa: CASSLGDSTNEKLFF
CDR3nt: TGCGCCAGCAGCTTGGGGGATTCAACTAATGAAAAACTGTTTTTT

d_gene: .
abundance: few
v_gene: TRBV6-1
j_gene: TRBJ1-1
CDR3aa: CASTRTLSTEAFF
CDR3nt: TGTGCCAGCACCCGAACGCTTTCCACTGAAGCTTTCTTT